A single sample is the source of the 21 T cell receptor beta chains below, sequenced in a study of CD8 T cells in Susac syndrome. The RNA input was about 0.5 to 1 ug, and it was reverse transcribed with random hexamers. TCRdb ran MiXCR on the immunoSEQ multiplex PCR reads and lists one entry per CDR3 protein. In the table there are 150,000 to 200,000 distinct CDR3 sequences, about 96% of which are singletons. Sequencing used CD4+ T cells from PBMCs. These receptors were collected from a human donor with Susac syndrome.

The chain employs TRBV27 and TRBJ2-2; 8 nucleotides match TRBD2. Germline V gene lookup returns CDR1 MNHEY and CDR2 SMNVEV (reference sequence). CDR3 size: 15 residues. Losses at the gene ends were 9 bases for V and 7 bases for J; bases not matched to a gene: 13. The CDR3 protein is CASQSGGRLYGELFF. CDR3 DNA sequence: TGTGCCAGTCAATCGGGGGGGCGCCTATACGGGGAGCTGTTTTTT.

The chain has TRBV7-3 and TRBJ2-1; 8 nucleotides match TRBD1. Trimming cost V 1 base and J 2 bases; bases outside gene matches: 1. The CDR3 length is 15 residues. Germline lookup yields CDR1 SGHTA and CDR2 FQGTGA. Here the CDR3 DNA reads TGTGCCAGCAGCTTAAGACAGGGGACCTACAATGAGCAGTTCTTC. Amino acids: CASSLRQGTYNEQFF.

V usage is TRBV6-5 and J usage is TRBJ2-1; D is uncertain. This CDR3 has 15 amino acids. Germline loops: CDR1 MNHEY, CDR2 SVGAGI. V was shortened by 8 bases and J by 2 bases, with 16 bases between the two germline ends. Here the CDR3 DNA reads TGTGCCAGCGGTAGGGTCCTTCCGACCTACAATGAGCAGTTCTTC. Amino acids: CASGRVLPTYNEQFF.

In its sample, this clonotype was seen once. The CDR3 loop is CSSRVGSNQPQHF. CDR3 DNA sequence: TGCAGCTCTAGGGTTGGGAGCAATCAGCCCCAGCATTTT. The chain employs TRBV20-1 and TRBJ1-5, with D unclear. CDR1 is DFQATT, CDR2 SNEGSKA, per germline (reference sequence). This CDR3 contains 13 residues.

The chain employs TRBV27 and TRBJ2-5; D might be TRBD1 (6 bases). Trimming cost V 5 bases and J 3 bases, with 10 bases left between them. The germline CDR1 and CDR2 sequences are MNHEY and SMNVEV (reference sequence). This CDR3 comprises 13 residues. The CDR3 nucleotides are TGTGCCAGCAGTCCATGGACAGAAGAGACCCAGTACTTC. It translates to CASSPWTEETQYF.

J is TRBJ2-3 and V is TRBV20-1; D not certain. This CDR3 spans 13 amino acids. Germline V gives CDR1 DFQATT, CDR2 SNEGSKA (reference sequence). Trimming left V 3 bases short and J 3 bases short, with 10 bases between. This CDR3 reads CSASLGLTDTQYF. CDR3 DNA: TGCAGTGCTAGTCTTGGGCTGACAGATACGCAGTATTTT.

The CDR3: CSAAKGPEGNIQYF. The DNA of the CDR3 is TGCAGTGCTGCTAAGGGGCCTGAGGGAAACATTCAGTACTTC. This sequence joins TRBV20-1 and TRBJ2-4, with D possibly being TRBD1 or TRBD2 (5 bases each). Germline CDR1 is DFQATT and CDR2 is SNEGSKA (reference sequence). V lost 5 bases and J lost 6, with 17 bases in between. CDR3 length: 14 residues.

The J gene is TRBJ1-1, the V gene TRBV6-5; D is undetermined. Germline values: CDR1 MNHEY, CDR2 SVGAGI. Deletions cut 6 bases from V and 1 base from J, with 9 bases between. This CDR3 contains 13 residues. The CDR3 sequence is CASRLTENTEAFF. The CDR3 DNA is TGTGCCAGCAGACTGACGGAGAACACTGAAGCTTTCTTT.

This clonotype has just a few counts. The CDR3 DNA reads TGTGCCAGCAGTTCCACCGGGGAGCTGTTTTTT. Residues: CASSSTGELFF. The chain links TRBV28 to TRBJ2-2; D gene uncertain. V lost 4 bases, J lost 4 bases, and 1 base lay in between. Germline values: CDR1 MDHEN, CDR2 SYDVKM. This CDR3 contains 11 residues.

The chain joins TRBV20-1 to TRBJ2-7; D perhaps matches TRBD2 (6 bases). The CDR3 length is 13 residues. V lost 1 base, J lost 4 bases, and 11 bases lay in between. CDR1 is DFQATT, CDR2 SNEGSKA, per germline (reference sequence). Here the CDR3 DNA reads TGCAGTGCTAGAGTACCGGGACTTTACGAGCAGTACTTC. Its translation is CSARVPGLYEQYF.

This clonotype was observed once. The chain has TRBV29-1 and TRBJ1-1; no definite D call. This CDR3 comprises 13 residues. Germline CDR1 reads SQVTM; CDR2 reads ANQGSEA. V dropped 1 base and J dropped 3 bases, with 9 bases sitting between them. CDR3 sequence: CSVEASGYTEAFF. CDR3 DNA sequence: TGCAGCGTTGAAGCTTCCGGGTACACTGAAGCTTTCTTT. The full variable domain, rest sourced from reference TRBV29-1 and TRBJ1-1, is SAVISQKPSRDICQRGTSLTIQCQVDSQVTMMFWYRQQPGQSLTLIATANQGSEATYESGFVIDKFPISRPNLTFSTLTVSNMSPEDSSIYLCSVEASGYTEAFFGQGTRLTVV.

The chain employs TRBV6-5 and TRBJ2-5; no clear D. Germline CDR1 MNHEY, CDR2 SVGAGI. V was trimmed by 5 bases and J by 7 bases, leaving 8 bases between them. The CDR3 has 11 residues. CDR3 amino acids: CASSTGGTQYF. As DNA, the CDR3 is TGTGCCAGCAGTACGGGCGGGACCCAGTACTTC.

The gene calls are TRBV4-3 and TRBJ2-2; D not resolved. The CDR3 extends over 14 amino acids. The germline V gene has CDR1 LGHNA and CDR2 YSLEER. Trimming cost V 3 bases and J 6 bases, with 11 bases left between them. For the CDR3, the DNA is TGCGCCAGCAGCCATTCGTCCACGCCCGGGGAGCTGTTTTTT. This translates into CASSHSSTPGELFF.

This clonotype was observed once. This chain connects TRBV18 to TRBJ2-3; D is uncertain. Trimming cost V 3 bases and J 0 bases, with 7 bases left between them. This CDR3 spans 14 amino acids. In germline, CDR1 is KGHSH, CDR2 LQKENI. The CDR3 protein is CASSPPASTDTQYF. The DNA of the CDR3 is TGTGCCAGCTCACCCCCAGCTAGCACAGATACGCAGTATTTT. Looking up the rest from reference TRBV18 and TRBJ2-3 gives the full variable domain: NAGVMQNPRHLVRRRGQEARLRCSPMKGHSHVYWYRQLPEEGLKFMVYLQKENIIDESGMPKERFSAEFPKEGPSILRIQQVVRGDSAAYFCASSPPASTDTQYFGPGTRLTVL.

The CDR3 spells CASRQGGYNTGELFF. CDR3 nucleotide sequence: TGTGCCAGCCGCCAAGGGGGCTATAACACCGGGGAGCTGTTTTTT. V and J are TRBV27 and TRBJ2-2; the match to TRBD1 covers 7 bases. The junction had 8 bases not matched to a gene; V was cut back by 8 bases and J by 2 bases. Germline loops: CDR1 MNHEY, CDR2 SMNVEV (reference sequence). This CDR3 comprises 15 residues.

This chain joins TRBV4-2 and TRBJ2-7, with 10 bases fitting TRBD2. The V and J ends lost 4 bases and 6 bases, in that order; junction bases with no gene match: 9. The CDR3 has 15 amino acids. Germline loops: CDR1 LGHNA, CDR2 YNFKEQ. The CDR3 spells CASSPLGTSAREQYF. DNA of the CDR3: TGTGCCAGCAGCCCCCTGGGGACTAGCGCCCGCGAGCAGTACTTC.

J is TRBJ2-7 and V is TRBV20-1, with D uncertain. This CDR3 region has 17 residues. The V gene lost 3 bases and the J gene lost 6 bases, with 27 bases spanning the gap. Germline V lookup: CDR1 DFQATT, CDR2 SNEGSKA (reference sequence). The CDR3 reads CSASFRAPGTLHAEQYV. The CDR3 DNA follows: TGCAGTGCTAGTTTCCGAGCACCCGGAACTCTTCATGCCGAGCAGTACGTC.

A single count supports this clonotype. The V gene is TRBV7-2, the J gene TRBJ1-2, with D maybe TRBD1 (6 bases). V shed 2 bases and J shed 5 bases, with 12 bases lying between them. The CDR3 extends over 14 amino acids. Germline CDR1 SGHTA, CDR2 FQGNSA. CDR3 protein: CASSLNRDAYGYTF. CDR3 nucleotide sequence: TGTGCCAGCAGCTTAAACAGGGATGCTTATGGCTACACCTTC.

Written as DNA, the CDR3 is TGTGCCAGCAGCTACGGGGGGTATAGCAATCAGCCCCAGCATTTT. This encodes CASSYGGYSNQPQHF. The chain employs TRBV12-3 or TRBV12-4 and TRBJ1-5; D is possibly TRBD1 (5 bases). The CDR3 totals 15 residues. V was clipped by 6 bases and J by 0 bases, with 12 bases between them.

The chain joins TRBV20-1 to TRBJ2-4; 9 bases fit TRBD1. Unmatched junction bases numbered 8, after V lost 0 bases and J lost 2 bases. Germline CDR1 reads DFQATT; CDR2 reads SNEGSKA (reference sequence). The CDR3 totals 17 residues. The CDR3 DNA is TGCAGTGCTAGAGACTGGGTGACAGGGGGGACCAAAAACATTCAGTACTTC. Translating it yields CSARDWVTGGTKNIQYF.

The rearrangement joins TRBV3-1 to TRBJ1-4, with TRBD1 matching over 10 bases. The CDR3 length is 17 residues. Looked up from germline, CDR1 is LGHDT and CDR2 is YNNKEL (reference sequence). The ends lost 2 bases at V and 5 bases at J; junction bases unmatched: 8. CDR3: CASSQKPWGQGNEKLFF. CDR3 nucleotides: TGTGCCAGCAGCCAAAAACCGTGGGGACAGGGGAATGAAAAACTGTTTTTT.